The next 13 T cell receptor beta chains were all read from a single sample in a study of CD8+ T cells in alopecia areata. Treatment described: oral pan-JAK inhibitor, 5-10 mg twice daily. In each case, RNA was isolated and then reverse transcribed into cDNA as the sequencing template. The assay was immunoSEQ multiplex PCR, and TCRdb's table has in-frame clones only and misses some. The table has 160,000 or so clones, 58% seen once. The material sequenced was CD4+ T cells sorted from blood, taken between weeks 55 and 65, from a patient treated with tofacitinib. These receptors originate from a human donor with alopecia areata.

The chain couples TRBV9 to TRBJ1-1; D is uncertain. The CDR3 runs to 14 residues. V shed 0 bases and J shed 3 bases, with 9 bases lying between them. From germline, CDR1 is SGDLS and CDR2 YYNGEE. CDR3 DNA sequence: TGTGCCAGCAGCGTAGACGGGAGGTACACTGAAGCTTTCTTT. This encodes CASSVDGRYTEAFF.

This clone was counted at least ten times. The rearrangement uses TRBV6-6 and TRBJ1-3, with D possibly matching TRBD1 (5 bases). The germline V and J ends were trimmed by 0 bases and 2 bases, with 8 bases remaining between them. The CDR3 runs to 15 residues. From germline, CDR1 is MNHNY and CDR2 SVGAGI (reference sequence). The CDR3 loop reads CASSYSGTAGNTIYF. CDR3 sequence (DNA): TGTGCCAGCAGTTACTCAGGGACCGCTGGAAACACCATATATTTT.

The chain is built from TRBV29-1 and TRBJ1-1, with 7 nucleotides matching TRBD1. Trimming at V came to 8 bases and at J to 4 bases, leaving 16 bases not matched to a gene. The germline gives CDR1 SQVTM, CDR2 ANQGSEA. The CDR3 is 15 residues long. The CDR3 is CSHSIALQGSTEAFF. In DNA form, the CDR3 reads TGCAGCCATAGTATCGCCTTACAGGGGAGCACTGAAGCTTTCTTT.

Here the CDR3 DNA reads TGTGCCAGTAGTATAGTGGCAGGGGGCTACGAGCAGTACTTC. This encodes CASSIVAGGYEQYF. The chain carries TRBV19 and TRBJ2-7, with 7 bases matching TRBD1. The CDR3 extends over 14 amino acids. V shed 1 base and J 3 bases; nucleotides not matched to a gene: 3. Germline V lookup: CDR1 LNHDA, CDR2 SQIVND (reference sequence).

This clone was observed a single time. The V and J genes are TRBV6-6 and TRBJ2-3, with D uncertain. Germline V CDR1 and CDR2: MNHNY, SVGAGI (reference sequence). V was trimmed by 6 bases and J by 1 base, leaving 17 bases between them. The CDR3 totals 16 residues. The CDR3 nucleotides are TGTGCCAGCAGCCTGGGTCAGTTGGCCCGCACAGATACGCAGTATTTT. Its translation: CASSLGQLARTDTQYF.

The chain carries TRBV7-2 and TRBJ2-7; D gene uncertain. This CDR3 has 13 residues. CDR1 and CDR2 (germline): SGHTA, FQGNSA. Trimming cost V 1 base and J 3 bases, with 7 bases left between them. CDR3 residues: CASSLVPNYEQYF. The CDR3 DNA reads TGTGCCAGCAGCTTAGTCCCAAACTACGAGCAGTACTTC.

V and J are TRBV2 and TRBJ1-5, with TRBD1 identical over 7 bases. From germline, CDR1 is SNHLY and CDR2 FYNNEI. Germline trimming cut 4 bases from V and 8 bases from J; bases unmatched to any gene: 5. CDR3 length equals 13 residues. DNA for the CDR3: TGTGCCAGCAGTGTGGCAGGGGGAAAGCCCCAGCATTTT. It translates to CASSVAGGKPQHF.

The rearrangement joins TRBV30 to TRBJ1-5; TRBD1 matches 7 bases. The CDR3 is made up of 15 amino acids. Losses at the gene ends were 1 base for V and 5 bases for J; bases not matched to a gene: 8. Per germline, CDR1 GTSNPN and CDR2 SVGIG (reference sequence). CDR3 region: CAWSAQTGWHQPQHF. CDR3 DNA sequence: TGTGCCTGGAGTGCACAGACAGGGTGGCATCAGCCCCAGCATTTT.

The J gene is TRBJ2-3, the V gene TRBV10-3; TRBD1 matches 9 bases. The CDR3 totals 17 residues. Germline V lookup: CDR1 ENHRY, CDR2 SYGVKD. J lost 0 bases, V lost 0 bases, and 4 bases had no gene match. CDR3 nucleotide sequence: TGTGCCATCAGTGAGTCCACAGGGGGCCAAAGCACAGATACGCAGTATTTT. This codes for CAISESTGGQSTDTQYF.

This clone occurred a few times. The chain recombines TRBV28 with TRBJ2-6; TRBD2 aligns across 7 bases. V lost 6 bases, J lost 0 bases, and 5 bases stayed unmatched. Germline-derived CDR1 and CDR2 are MDHEN and SYDVKM. The CDR3 loop spans 16 amino acids. CDR3 residues: CASRGGGTSGANVLTF. Here the CDR3 DNA reads TGTGCCAGCAGGGGCGGGGGAACCTCTGGGGCCAACGTCCTGACTTTC.

The chain has TRBV30 and TRBJ1-1; D call uncertain. This CDR3 region has 14 residues. Between the trimmed V and J ends, which lost 2 bases and 1 base, there was a span of 11 bases. CDR1 and CDR2 from the germline V gene are GTSNPN and SVGIG (reference sequence). The CDR3 DNA reads TGTGCCTGGAGTTTTGGGGAGGGGAACACTGAAGCTTTCTTT. Translation: CAWSFGEGNTEAFF.

The chain has TRBV5-6 and TRBJ2-2; no firm D call. The V gene's germline CDR1 is SGHDT and CDR2 YYEEEE. The CDR3 contains 13 residues. V lost 0 bases and J 6 bases, leaving 6 bases between the germline ends. The CDR3 loop reads CASSLERPGELFF. The CDR3 coding sequence is TGTGCCAGCAGCTTGGAGAGACCCGGGGAGCTGTTTTTT. The full variable domain, rest sourced from reference TRBV5-6 and TRBJ2-2, is DAGVTQSPTHLIKTRGQQVTLRCSPKSGHDTVSWYQQALGQGPQFIFQYYEEEERQRGNFPDRFSGHQFPNYSSELNVNALLLGDSALYLCASSLERPGELFFGEGSRLTVL.

The rearrangement links TRBV4-2 to TRBJ1-1, with D unclear. Germline values: CDR1 LGHNA, CDR2 YNFKEQ. V lost 0 bases and J 0 bases, leaving 8 bases between the germline ends. The CDR3 length is 15 residues. The CDR3 sequence is CASSQDLGMNTEAFF. The DNA for the CDR3 is TGTGCCAGCAGCCAAGATTTGGGAATGAACACTGAAGCTTTCTTT.